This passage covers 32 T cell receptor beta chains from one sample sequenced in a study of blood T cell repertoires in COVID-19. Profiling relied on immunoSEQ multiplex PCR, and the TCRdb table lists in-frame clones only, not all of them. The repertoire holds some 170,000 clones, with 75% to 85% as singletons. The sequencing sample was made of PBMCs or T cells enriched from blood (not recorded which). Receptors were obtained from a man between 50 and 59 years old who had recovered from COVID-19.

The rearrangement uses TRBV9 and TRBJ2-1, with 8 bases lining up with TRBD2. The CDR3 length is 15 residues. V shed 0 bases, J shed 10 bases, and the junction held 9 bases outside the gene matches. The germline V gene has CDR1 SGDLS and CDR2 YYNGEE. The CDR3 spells CASSVATSGGGEQFF. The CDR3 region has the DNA TGTGCCAGCAGCGTAGCTACGAGCGGGGGCGGCGAGCAGTTCTTC.

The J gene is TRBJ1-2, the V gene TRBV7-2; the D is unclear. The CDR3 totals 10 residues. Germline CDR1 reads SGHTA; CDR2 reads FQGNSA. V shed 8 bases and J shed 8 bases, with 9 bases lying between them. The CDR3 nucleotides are TGTGCCAGCGGAGCGGGGGGCTACACCTTC. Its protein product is CASGAGGYTF. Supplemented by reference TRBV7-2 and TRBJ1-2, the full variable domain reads GAGVSQSPSNKVTEKGKDVELRCDPISGHTALYWYRQSLGQGLEFLIYFQGNSAPDKSGLPSDRFSAERTGGSVSTLTIQRTQQEDSAVYLCASGAGGYTFGSGTRLTVV.

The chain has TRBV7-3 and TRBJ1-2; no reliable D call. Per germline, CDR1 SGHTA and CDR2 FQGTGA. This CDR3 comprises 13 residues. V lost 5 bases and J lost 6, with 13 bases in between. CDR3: CASSLYAVDGYTF. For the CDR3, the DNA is TGTGCCAGCAGCCTCTACGCCGTGGATGGCTACACCTTC.

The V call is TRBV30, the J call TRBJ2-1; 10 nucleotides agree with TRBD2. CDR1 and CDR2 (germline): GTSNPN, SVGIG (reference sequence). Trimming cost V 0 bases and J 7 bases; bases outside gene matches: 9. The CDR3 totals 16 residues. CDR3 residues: CAWSVRASGGLNEQFF. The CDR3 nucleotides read TGTGCCTGGAGTGTACGGGCTAGCGGGGGATTGAATGAGCAGTTCTTC.

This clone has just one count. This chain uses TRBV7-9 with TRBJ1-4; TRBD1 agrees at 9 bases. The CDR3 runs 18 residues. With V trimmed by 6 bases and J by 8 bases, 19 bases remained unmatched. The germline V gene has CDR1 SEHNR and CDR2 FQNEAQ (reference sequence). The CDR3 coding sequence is TGTGCCAGCAGAAAGTGGCCGCCGGAGGACAGGGGTGAGGAAAAACTGTTTTTT. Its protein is CASRKWPPEDRGEEKLFF.

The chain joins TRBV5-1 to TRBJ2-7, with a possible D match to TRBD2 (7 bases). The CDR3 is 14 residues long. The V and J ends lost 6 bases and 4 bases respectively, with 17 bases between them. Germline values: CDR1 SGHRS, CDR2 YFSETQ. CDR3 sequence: CASKGGGAFYEQYF. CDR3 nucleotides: TGCGCCAGCAAGGGAGGGGGGGCTTTTTACGAGCAGTACTTC.

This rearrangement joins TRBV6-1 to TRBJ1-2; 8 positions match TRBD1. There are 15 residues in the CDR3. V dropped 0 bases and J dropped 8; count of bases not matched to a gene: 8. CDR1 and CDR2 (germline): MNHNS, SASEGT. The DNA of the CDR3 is TGTGCCAGCAGTGAAGCTTGGACAGGGACGGCCGGCTACACCTTC. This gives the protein CASSEAWTGTAGYTF.

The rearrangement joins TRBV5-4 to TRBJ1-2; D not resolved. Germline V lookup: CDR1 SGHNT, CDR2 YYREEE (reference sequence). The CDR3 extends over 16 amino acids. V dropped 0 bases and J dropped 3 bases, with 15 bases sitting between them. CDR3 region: CASSLGLVGLDYGYTF. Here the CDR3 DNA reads TGTGCCAGCAGCTTGGGTTTGGTGGGCTTGGACTATGGCTACACCTTC. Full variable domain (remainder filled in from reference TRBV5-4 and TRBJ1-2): ETGVTQSPTHLIKTRGQQVTLRCSSQSGHNTVSWYQQALGQGPQFIFQYYREEENGRGNFPPRFSGLQFPNYSSELNVNALELDDSALYLCASSLGLVGLDYGYTFGSGTRLTVV.

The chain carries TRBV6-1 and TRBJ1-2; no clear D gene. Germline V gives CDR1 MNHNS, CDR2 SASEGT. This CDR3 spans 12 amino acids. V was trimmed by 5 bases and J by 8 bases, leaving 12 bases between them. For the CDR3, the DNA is TGTGCCAGCAGTTCCCCTCGGGTCGGCTACACCTTC. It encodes CASSSPRVGYTF.

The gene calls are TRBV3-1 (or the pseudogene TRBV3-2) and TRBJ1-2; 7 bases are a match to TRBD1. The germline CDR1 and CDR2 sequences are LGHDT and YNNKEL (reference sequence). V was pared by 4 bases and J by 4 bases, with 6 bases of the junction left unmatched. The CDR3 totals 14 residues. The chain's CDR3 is CASSPTGSAYGYTF. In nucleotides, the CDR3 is TGTGCCAGCAGCCCGACAGGGTCTGCCTATGGCTACACCTTC.

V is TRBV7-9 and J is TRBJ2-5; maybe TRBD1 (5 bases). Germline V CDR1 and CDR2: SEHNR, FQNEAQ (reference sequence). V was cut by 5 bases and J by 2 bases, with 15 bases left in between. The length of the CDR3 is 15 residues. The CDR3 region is CASSPFGAPQETQYF. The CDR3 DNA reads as TGTGCCAGCAGCCCCTTTGGGGCGCCGCAAGAGACCCAGTACTTC.

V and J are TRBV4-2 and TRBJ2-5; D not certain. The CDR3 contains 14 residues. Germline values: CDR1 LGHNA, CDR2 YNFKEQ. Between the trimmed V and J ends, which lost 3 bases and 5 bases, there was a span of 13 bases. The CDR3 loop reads CASSQAHGDETQYF. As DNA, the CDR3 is TGTGCCAGCAGCCAGGCCCATGGAGATGAGACCCAGTACTTC.

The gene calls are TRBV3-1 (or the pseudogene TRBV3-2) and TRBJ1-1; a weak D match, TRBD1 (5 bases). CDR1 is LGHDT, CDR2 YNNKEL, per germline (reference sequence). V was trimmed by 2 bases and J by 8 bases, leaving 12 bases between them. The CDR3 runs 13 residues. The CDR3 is CASSQLLGGEAFF. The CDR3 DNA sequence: TGTGCCAGCAGCCAACTACTGGGGGGAGAAGCTTTCTTT.

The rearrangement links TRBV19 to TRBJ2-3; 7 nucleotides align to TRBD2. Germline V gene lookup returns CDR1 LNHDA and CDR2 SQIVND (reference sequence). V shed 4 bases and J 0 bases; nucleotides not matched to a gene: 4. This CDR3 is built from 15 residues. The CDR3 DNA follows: TGTGCCAGTAGTAGAGTTAGCGGGAGCACAGATACGCAGTATTTT. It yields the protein CASSRVSGSTDTQYF. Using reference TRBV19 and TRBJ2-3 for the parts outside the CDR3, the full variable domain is DGGITQSPKYLFRKEGQNVTLSCEQNLNHDAMYWYRQDPGQGLRLIYYSQIVNDFQKGDIAEGYSVSREKKESFPLTVTSAQKNPTAFYLCASSRVSGSTDTQYFGPGTRLTVL.

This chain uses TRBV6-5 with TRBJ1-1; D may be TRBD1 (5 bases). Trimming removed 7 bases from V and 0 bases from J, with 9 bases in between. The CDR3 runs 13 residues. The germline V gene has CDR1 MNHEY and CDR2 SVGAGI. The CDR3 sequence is CASILQVNTEAFF. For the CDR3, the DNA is TGTGCCAGCATCCTACAGGTGAACACTGAAGCTTTCTTT.

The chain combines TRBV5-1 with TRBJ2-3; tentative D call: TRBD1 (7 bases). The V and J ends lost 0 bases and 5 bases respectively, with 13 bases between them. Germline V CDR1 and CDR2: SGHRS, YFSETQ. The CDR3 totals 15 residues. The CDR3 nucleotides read TGCGCCAGCAGCTTGGGTCAGGGGGGACAAGATACGCAGTATTTT. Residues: CASSLGQGGQDTQYF.

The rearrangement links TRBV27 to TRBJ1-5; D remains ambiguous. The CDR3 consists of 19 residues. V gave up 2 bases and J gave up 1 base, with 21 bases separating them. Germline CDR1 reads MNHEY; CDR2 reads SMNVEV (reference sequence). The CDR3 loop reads CASSLRPPSPVRSNQPQHF. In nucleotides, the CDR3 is TGTGCCAGCAGTTTAAGGCCTCCGAGTCCGGTCAGGAGCAATCAGCCCCAGCATTTT.

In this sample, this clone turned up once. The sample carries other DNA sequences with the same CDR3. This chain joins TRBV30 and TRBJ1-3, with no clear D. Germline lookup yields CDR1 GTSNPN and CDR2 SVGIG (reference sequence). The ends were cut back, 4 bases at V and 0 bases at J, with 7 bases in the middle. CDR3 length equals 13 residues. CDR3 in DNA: TGTGCCTGGAATCCGGGCTCTGGAAACACCATATATTTT. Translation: CAWNPGSGNTIYF.

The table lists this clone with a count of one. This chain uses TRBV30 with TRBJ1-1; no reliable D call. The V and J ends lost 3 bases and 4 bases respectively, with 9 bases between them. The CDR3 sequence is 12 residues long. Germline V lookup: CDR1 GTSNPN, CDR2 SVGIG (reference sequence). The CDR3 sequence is CAWRRGGTEAFF. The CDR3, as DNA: TGTGCCTGGAGACGGGGTGGCACTGAAGCTTTCTTT. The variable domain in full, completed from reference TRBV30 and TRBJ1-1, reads SQTIHQWPATLVQPVGSPLSLECTVEGTSNPNLYWYRQAAGRGLQLLFYSVGIGQISSEVPQNLSASRPQDRQFILSSKKLLLSDSGFYLCAWRRGGTEAFFGQGTRLTVV.

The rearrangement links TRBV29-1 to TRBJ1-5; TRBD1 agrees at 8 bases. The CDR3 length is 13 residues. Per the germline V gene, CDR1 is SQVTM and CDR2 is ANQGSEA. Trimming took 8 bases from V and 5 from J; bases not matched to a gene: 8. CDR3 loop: CSPGTGRDQPQHF. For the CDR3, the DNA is TGCAGCCCTGGGACAGGCCGAGATCAGCCCCAGCATTTT.

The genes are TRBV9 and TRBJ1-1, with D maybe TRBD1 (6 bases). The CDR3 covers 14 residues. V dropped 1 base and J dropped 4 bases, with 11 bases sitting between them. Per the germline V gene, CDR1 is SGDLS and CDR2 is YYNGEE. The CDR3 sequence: CASSVRIRGTEAFF. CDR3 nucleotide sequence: TGTGCCAGCAGCGTAAGGATCAGGGGCACTGAAGCTTTCTTT. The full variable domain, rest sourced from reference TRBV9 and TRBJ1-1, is DSGVTQTPKHLITATGQRVTLRCSPRSGDLSVYWYQQSLDQGLQFLIQYYNGEERAKGNILERFSAQQFPDLHSELNLSSLELGDSALYFCASSVRIRGTEAFFGQGTRLTVV.

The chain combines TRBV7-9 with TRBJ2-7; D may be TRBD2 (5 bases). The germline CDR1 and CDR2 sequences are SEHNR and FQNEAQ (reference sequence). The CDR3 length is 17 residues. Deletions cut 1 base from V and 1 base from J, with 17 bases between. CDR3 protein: CASSLGKYGESSYEQYF. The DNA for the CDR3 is TGTGCCAGCAGCTTAGGGAAATACGGGGAATCGTCCTACGAGCAGTACTTC.

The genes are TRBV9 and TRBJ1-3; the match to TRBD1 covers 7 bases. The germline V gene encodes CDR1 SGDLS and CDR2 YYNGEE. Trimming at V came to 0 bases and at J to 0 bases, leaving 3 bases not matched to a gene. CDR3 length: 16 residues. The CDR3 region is CASSVGTGASGNTIYF. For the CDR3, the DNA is TGTGCCAGCAGCGTAGGCACAGGGGCCTCTGGAAACACCATATATTTT.

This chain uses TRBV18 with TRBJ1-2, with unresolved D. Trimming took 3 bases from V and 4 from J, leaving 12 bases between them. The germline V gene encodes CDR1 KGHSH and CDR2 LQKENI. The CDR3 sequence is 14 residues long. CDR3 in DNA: TGTGCCAGCTCACCCTACTGGACTGTCTATGGCTACACCTTC. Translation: CASSPYWTVYGYTF.

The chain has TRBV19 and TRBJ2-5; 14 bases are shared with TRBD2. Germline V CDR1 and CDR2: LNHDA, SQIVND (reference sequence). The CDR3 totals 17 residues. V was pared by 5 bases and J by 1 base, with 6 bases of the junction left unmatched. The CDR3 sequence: CASSPGLAGVGQETQYF. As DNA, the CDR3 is TGTGCCAGTAGTCCGGGACTAGCGGGGGTGGGCCAAGAGACCCAGTACTTC.

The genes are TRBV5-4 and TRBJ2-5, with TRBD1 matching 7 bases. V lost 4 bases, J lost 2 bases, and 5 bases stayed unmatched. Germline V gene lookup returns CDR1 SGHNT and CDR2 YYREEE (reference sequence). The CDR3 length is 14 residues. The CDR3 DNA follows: TGTGCCAGCAGCATGGACAGGATACAAGAGACCCAGTACTTC. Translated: CASSMDRIQETQYF.

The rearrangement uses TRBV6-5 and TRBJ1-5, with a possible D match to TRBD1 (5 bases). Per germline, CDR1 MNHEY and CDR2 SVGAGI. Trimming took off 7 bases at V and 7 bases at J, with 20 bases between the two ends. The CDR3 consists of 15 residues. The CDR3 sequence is CASTPRGQGLQPQHF. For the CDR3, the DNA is TGTGCCAGCACCCCAAGGGGCCAAGGATTGCAGCCCCAGCATTTT.

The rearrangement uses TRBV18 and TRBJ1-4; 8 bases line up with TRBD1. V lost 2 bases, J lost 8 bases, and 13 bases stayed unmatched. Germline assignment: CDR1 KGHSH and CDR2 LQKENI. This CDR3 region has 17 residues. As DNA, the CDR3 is TGTGCCAGCTCACCAAACCAACAGGGGGGTGTTTTGGAAAAACTGTTTTTT. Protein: CASSPNQQGGVLEKLFF. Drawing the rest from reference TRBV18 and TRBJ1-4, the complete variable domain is NAGVMQNPRHLVRRRGQEARLRCSPMKGHSHVYWYRQLPEEGLKFMVYLQKENIIDESGMPKERFSAEFPKEGPSILRIQQVVRGDSAAYFCASSPNQQGGVLEKLFFGSGTQLSVL.

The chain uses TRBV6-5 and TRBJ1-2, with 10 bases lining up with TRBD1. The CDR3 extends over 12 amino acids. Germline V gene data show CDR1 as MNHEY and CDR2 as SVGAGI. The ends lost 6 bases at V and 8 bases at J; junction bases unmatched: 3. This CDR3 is CASRTGGRGYTF. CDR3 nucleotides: TGTGCCAGCAGGACAGGGGGCAGGGGCTACACCTTC.

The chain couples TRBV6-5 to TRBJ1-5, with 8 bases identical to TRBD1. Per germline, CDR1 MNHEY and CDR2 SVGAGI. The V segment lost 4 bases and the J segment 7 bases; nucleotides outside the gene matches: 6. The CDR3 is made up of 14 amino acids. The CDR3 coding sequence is TGTGCCAGCAGTTTGGTGGCAGGGGGCCAGCCCCAGCATTTT. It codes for CASSLVAGGQPQHF.

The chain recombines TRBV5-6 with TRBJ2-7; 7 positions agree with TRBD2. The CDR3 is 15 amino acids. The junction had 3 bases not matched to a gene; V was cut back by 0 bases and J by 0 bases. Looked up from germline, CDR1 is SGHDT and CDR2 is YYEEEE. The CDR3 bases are TGTGCCAGCAGCTTGGCCCCGGGGGGCTCCTACGAGCAGTACTTC. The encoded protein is CASSLAPGGSYEQYF.

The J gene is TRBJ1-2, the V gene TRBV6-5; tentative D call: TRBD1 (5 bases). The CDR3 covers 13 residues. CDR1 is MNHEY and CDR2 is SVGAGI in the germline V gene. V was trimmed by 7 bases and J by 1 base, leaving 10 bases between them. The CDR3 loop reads CASKTGFNYGYTF. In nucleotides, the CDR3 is TGTGCCAGCAAAACAGGCTTTAACTATGGCTACACCTTC.